The T cell receptor (beta chain) described here comes from a study of T cell responses to AZD1222 COVID-19 vaccine. Whole-study context: The study pooled second doses at about 4 or about 12 weeks.

Assay used: immunoSEQ multiplex PCR; TCRdb lists only in-frame clones, some missing. The table lists approximately 150,000 clones, about 94% of them singletons. Turning to this clone: Its specificity is unknown.

Study findings and constraints: Among those given AZD1222, only six or seven were seropositive at baseline.

The receptor was derived from an adult in good health. Sequencing used peripheral blood, obtained on day 0 of AZD1222 vaccination.

In nucleotides, the CDR3 is TGTGCCAGCAGCCTACTTAGCGGGATGTCCTACGAGCAGTACTTC. Its translation: CASSLLSGMSYEQYF. The J gene is TRBJ2-7, the V gene TRBV7-2; TRBD2 aligns across 8 bases. J was trimmed by 1 base and V by 5 bases; bases with no gene match: 7. CDR1 and CDR2 (germline): SGHTA, FQGNSA. This CDR3 has 15 amino acids.